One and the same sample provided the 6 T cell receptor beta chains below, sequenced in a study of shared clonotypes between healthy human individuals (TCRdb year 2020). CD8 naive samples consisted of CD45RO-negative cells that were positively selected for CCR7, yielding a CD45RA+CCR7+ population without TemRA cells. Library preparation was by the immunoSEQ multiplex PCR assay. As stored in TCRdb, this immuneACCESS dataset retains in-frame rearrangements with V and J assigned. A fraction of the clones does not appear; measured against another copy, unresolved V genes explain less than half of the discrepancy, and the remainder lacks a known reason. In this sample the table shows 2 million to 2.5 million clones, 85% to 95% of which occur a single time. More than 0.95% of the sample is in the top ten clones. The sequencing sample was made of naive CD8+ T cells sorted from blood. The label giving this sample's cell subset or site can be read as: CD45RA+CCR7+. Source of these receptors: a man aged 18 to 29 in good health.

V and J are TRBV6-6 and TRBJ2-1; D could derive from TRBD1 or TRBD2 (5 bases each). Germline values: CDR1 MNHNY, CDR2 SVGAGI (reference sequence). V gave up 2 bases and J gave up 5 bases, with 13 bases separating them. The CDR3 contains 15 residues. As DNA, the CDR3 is TGTGCCAGCAGTTACCCGGGGCAGGGAGACAATGAGCAGTTCTTC. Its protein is CASSYPGQGDNEQFF.

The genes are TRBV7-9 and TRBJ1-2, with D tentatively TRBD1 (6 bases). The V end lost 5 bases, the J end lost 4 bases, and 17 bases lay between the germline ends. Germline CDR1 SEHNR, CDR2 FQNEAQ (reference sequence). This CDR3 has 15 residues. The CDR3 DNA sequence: TGTGCCAGCAGCCCTGGACAGACTAATCTCTATGGCTACACCTTC. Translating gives CASSPGQTNLYGYTF. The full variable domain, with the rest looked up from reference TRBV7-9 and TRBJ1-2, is DTGVSQNPRHKITKRGQNVTFRCDPISEHNRLYWYRQTLGQGPEFLTYFQNEAQLEKSRLLSDRFSAERPKGSFSTLEIQRTEQGDSAMYLCASSPGQTNLYGYTFGSGTRLTVV.

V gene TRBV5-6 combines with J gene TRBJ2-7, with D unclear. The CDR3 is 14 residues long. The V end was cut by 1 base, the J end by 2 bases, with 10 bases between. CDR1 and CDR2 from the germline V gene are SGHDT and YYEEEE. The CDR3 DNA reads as TGTGCCAGCAGCTTGTCTGGGCAGCCCTACGAGCAGTACTTC. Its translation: CASSLSGQPYEQYF. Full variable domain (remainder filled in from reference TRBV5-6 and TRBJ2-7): DAGVTQSPTHLIKTRGQQVTLRCSPKSGHDTVSWYQQALGQGPQFIFQYYEEEERQRGNFPDRFSGHQFPNYSSELNVNALLLGDSALYLCASSLSGQPYEQYFGPGTRLTVT.

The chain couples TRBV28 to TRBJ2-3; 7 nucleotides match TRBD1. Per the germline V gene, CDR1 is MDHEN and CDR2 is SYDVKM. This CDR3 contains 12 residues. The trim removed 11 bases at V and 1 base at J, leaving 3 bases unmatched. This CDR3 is CAGGQGTDTQYF. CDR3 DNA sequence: TGTGCCGGAGGACAGGGCACAGATACGCAGTATTTT.

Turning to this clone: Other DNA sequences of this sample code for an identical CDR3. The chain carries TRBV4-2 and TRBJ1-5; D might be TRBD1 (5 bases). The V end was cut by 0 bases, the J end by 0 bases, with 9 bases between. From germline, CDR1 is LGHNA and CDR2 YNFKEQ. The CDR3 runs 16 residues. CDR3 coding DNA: TGTGCCAGCAGCCAAGAGGGACCTTATAGCAATCAGCCCCAGCATTTT. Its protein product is CASSQEGPYSNQPQHF.

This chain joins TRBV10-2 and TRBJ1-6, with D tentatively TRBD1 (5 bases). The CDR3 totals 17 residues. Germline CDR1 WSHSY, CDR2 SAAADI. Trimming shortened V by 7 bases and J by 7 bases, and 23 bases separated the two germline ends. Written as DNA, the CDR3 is TGCGCCAGCACCAGCAACGCGGGACGCGCTCGGAATTCACCCCTCCACTTT. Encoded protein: CASTSNAGRARNSPLHF.